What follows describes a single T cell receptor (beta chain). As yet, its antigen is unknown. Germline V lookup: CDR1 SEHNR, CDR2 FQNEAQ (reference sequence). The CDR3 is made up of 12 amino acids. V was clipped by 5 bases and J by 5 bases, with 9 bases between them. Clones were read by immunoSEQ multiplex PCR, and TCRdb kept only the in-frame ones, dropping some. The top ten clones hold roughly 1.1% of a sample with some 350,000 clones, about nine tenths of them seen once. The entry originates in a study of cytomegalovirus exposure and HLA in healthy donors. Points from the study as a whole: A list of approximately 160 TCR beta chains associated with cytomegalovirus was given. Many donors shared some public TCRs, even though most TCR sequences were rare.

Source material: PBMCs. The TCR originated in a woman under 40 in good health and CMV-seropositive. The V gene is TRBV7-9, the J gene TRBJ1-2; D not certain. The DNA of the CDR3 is TGTGCCAGCAGCCCCGCCGTATATGGCTACACCTTC. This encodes CASSPAVYGYTF.